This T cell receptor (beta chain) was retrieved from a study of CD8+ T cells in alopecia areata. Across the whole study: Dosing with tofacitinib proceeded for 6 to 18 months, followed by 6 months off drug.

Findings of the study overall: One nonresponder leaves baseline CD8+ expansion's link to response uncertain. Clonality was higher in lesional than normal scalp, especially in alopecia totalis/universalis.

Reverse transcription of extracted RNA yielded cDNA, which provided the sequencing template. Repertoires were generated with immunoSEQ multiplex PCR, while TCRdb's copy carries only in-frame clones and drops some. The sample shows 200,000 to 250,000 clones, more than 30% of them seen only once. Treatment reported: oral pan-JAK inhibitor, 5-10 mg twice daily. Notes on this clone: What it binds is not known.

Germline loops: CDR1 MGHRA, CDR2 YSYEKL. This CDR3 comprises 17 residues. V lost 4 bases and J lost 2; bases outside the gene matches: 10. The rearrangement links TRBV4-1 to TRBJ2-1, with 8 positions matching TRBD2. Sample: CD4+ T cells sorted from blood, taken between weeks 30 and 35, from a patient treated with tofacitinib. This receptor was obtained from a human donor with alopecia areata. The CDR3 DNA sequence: TGCGCCAGCAGCCGCACGGGACTAGTGGGGACCTACAATGAGCAGTTCTTC. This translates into CASSRTGLVGTYNEQFF.